These T cell receptor beta chains were read from a single sample in a study of cytomegalovirus exposure and HLA in healthy donors. Sequenced by immunoSEQ multiplex PCR; TCRdb stores in-frame clones only, minus some. The sample carries roughly 230,000 clones, around 90% recorded once. Input material: PBMCs. Receptor source: a girl aged 2 to 10 in good health and CMV-seronegative. CDR3s include the opening cysteine and the closing phenylalanine or tryptophan. The order of the fields is J gene, clone size, V gene, D gene, CDR3 protein, CDR3 DNA. A D gene is named only where the DNA matches it firmly. Clone size is not always given. Where it is, it says once, few, many or a class for expanded clones.

TRBJ1-5,few,TRBV7-8,TRBD1,CASKTGTGGGQPQHF,TGTGCCAGCAAGACCGGGACAGGGGGAGGGCAGCCCCAGCATTTT
TRBJ1-4,NA,TRBV6-5,TRBD1,CASSPTGSNEKLFF,TGTGCCAGCAGTCCGACAGGGTCTAATGAAAAACTGTTTTTT
TRBJ2-1,once,TRBV30,TRBD2,CAWSAGLAGVGDEQFF,TGTGCCTGGAGTGCGGGACTAGCGGGAGTGGGGGATGAGCAGTTCTTC
TRBJ1-1,NA,TRBV7-8,TRBD1,CASRPTGGARTEAFF,TGTGCCAGCAGGCCGACAGGGGGCGCGAGGACTGAAGCTTTCTTT
TRBJ2-1,NA,TRBV5-1,TRBD2,CASSVPTSGDYNEQFF,TGCGCCAGCAGCGTTCCTACTAGCGGGGATTACAATGAGCAGTTCTTC
TRBJ2-7,NA,TRBV7-9,NA,CASSEAGTRNEQYF,TGTGCCAGCAGCGAAGCCGGGACACGGAACGAGCAGTACTTC
TRBJ2-3,NA,TRBV6-4,NA,CASSDRGLVTDTQYF,TGTGCCAGCAGTGACAGGGGACTGGTAACAGATACGCAGTATTTT
TRBJ1-2,NA,TRBV6-1,NA,CASSEALQGDGYTF,TGTGCCAGCAGTGAAGCGCTACAGGGCGATGGCTACACCTTC
TRBJ1-5,NA,TRBV4-1,NA,CASSQLWQPGGPQHF,TGCGCCAGCAGCCAACTTTGGCAGCCCGGGGGGCCCCAGCATTTT
TRBJ2-3,NA,TRBV30,NA,CAWSVVGPDTQYF,TGTGCCTGGAGTGTAGTGGGGCCAGATACGCAGTATTTT
TRBJ2-3,NA,TRBV18,NA,CASSPGTTFATGLVTDTQYF,TGTGCCAGCTCACCAGGTACCACATTTGCCACAGGGCTTGTCACAGATACGCAGTATTTT
TRBJ2-1,NA,TRBV4-1,NA,CASSQDISYEQFF,TGCGCCAGCAGCCAAGATATTAGCTATGAGCAGTTCTTC
TRBJ1-1,NA,TRBV30,NA,CAWSVQLGTKAFF,TGTGCCTGGAGTGTACAACTAGGGACTAAAGCTTTCTTT
TRBJ2-1,NA,TRBV4-1,TRBD2,CASSQDRTSGTYEQFF,TGCGCCAGCAGCCAAGATAGAACTAGCGGGACCTATGAGCAGTTCTTC
TRBJ2-1,NA,TRBV5-1,TRBD2,CASSLGGDEQFF,TGCGCCAGCAGCCTTGGGGGGGATGAGCAGTTCTTC
TRBJ1-1,NA,TRBV5-1,NA,CASSLDPGNTEAFF,TGCGCCAGCAGCTTGGATCCAGGGAACACTGAAGCTTTCTTT
TRBJ1-1,NA,TRBV25-1,TRBD1,CASLGQGARGTEAFF,TGTGCCAGCCTGGGACAGGGGGCTCGTGGCACTGAAGCTTTCTTT
TRBJ2-7,NA,TRBV2,NA,CASMVPATYEQYF,TGTGCCAGCATGGTGCCCGCGACCTACGAGCAGTACTTC
TRBJ2-2,NA,TRBV7-8,NA,CASSHRQNTGELFF,TGTGCCAGCAGCCATAGACAGAACACCGGGGAGCTGTTTTTT
TRBJ1-2,NA,TRBV10-1,NA,CASSNREPYYGYTF,TGCGCCAGCAGTAACAGGGAGCCATACTATGGCTACACCTTC
TRBJ2-5,NA,TRBV29-1,TRBD1,CSVDGGTGWETQYF,TGCAGCGTCGACGGAGGGACAGGGTGGGAGACCCAGTACTTC
TRBJ2-2,few,TRBV29-1,NA,CSVGGNTGELFF,TGCAGCGTCGGAGGGAACACCGGGGAGCTGTTTTTT
TRBJ2-3,NA,TRBV6-5,NA,CASRGTLNTDTQYF,TGTGCCAGCAGGGGGACACTGAACACAGATACGCAGTATTTT
TRBJ1-1,NA,TRBV19,NA,CASSTRVKSITEAFF,TGTGCCAGTAGTACGAGGGTCAAATCAATCACTGAAGCTTTCTTT
TRBJ2-2,NA,TRBV2,TRBD1,CASSESRGRTGELFF,TGTGCCAGCAGTGAAAGCAGGGGGCGCACCGGGGAGCTGTTTTTT
TRBJ2-5,NA,TRBV18,NA,CASSPEETQYF,TGTGCCAGCTCACCCGAAGAGACCCAGTACTTC
TRBJ2-7,NA,TRBV18,TRBD2,CASSYRPTLNIVGTSGNEQYF,TGTGCCAGCTCGTATAGGCCTACCCTCAACATTGTGGGGACTAGCGGTAACGAGCAGTACTTC
TRBJ1-5,NA,TRBV30,TRBD1,CAWSVRHRGDQPQHF,TGTGCCTGGAGTGTACGTCACAGGGGGGATCAGCCCCAGCATTTT
TRBJ2-7,NA,TRBV7-9,NA,CASSLVQDTYEQYF,TGTGCCAGCAGCTTAGTCCAAGACACCTACGAGCAGTACTTC
TRBJ2-1,NA,TRBV29-1,TRBD1,CSAPNKQGAPYNEQFF,TGCAGCGCCCCGAATAAACAGGGGGCCCCCTACAATGAGCAGTTCTTC
TRBJ1-5,NA,TRBV2,TRBD1,CASRGDSNNQPQHF,TGTGCCAGCAGGGGGGACAGCAACAATCAGCCCCAGCATTTT
TRBJ2-7,NA,TRBV6-1,TRBD2,CASSELGLAGGIEQYF,TGTGCCAGCAGTGAACTTGGGCTAGCGGGGGGTATCGAGCAGTACTTC
TRBJ2-1,NA,TRBV9,TRBD1,CASSVVTQGNEQFF,TGTGCCAGCAGCGTAGTAACACAGGGGAATGAGCAGTTCTTC
TRBJ1-3,NA,TRBV5-1,NA,CASSNWDNQPLRGTIYF,TGCGCCAGCAGCAACTGGGACAATCAACCGCTCCGGGGCACCATATATTTT
TRBJ1-4,NA,TRBV4-1,NA,CASRDSATNEKLFF,TGCGCCAGCAGGGACAGTGCAACTAATGAAAAACTGTTTTTT
TRBJ2-5,NA,TRBV4-2,NA,CASSQDPRTIEETQYF,TGTGCCAGCAGCCAAGATCCCCGGACTATAGAAGAGACCCAGTACTTC
TRBJ1-6,NA,TRBV30,TRBD1,CAENKGAGSPLHF,TGTGCCGAGAACAAGGGGGCCGGATCACCCCTCCACTTT
TRBJ2-7,NA,TRBV7-6,TRBD1,CASSPRQGANEQYF,TGTGCCAGCAGCCCGAGACAGGGGGCCAACGAGCAGTACTTC
TRBJ1-6,NA,TRBV14,NA,CASSPGGSPLHF,TGTGCCAGTAGCCCAGGAGGTTCACCCCTCCACTTT
TRBJ1-1,NA,TRBV5-4,NA,CASSVPQGINTEAFF,TGTGCCAGCAGCGTACCGCAGGGGATAAACACTGAAGCTTTCTTT
TRBJ2-2,NA,TRBV7-2,TRBD1,CASMLTGTAQTGELFF,TGTGCCAGCATGCTCACCGGGACAGCTCAGACGGGGGAGCTGTTTTTT
TRBJ1-2,NA,TRBV7-9,NA,CASSLAAGRDYGYTF,TGTGCCAGCAGCTTAGCGGCGGGGAGGGACTATGGCTACACCTTC
TRBJ1-3,NA,TRBV4-1,TRBD1,CASSQGRIGTGAGNTIYF,TGCGCCAGCAGCCAAGGGCGGATAGGCACAGGGGCTGGAAACACCATATATTTT